A selection of T cell receptor beta chains follows, all from one sample in a study of human T cells and chemical hapten exposure. TCRdb recomputed calls from the RACE reads with MiXCR, one row per CDR3 protein. Of some 81,000 distinct CDR3 sequences listed, 11% are singletons. Sequencing used whole blood, obtained in connection with sensitization to the hapten diphenylcyclopropenone (DPC). The receptors were sampled from a man aged 18 to 30 with alopecia areata. Some clones in this sample may be carry-over from other donors' samples. CDR3s include the opening cysteine and the closing phenylalanine or tryptophan. The D gene is left open where the match is weak. Size tells how often a clone was seen (once, few, many) or the class of an expanded clone, and some rows leave it out.

CDR3nt: TGCAGCGTGGGAGGCCAAGAGACCCAGTACTTC
CDR3aa: CSVGGQETQYF
j_gene: TRBJ2-5
abundance: .
d_gene: .
v_gene: TRBV29-1

CDR3nt: TGCAGTGCTAGAAAGGACACAAATAGCAATCAGCCCCAGCATTTT
CDR3aa: CSARKDTNSNQPQHF
j_gene: TRBJ1-5
abundance: .
d_gene: .
v_gene: TRBV20-1

CDR3nt: TGTGCCAGCAGTTTAACGTACACCGGGGAGCTGTTTTTT
CDR3aa: CASSLTYTGELFF
j_gene: TRBJ2-2
abundance: many
d_gene: .
v_gene: TRBV12-3/TRBV12-4

CDR3nt: TGTGCCAGCAGCTTGAGGGGGCCGTCAGAGACCCAGTACTTC
CDR3aa: CASSLRGPSETQYF
j_gene: TRBJ2-5
abundance: .
d_gene: TRBD1
v_gene: TRBV7-2

CDR3nt: TGTGCCAGCAGCTTCGAGTCGCGTGAGCAGTTCTTC
CDR3aa: CASSFESREQFF
j_gene: TRBJ2-1
abundance: few
d_gene: .
v_gene: TRBV7-9

CDR3nt: TGTGCCAGCAGCCCGGTTAGAGGGGGCCCAGATACGCAGTATTTT
CDR3aa: CASSPVRGGPDTQYF
j_gene: TRBJ2-3
abundance: few
d_gene: TRBD1
v_gene: TRBV7-9

CDR3nt: TGTGCCAGCAGCCACCGACTAGCGGGGGCCCTCTACAATGAGCAGTTCTTC
CDR3aa: CASSHRLAGALYNEQFF
j_gene: TRBJ2-1
abundance: many
d_gene: TRBD2
v_gene: TRBV7-6

CDR3nt: TGTGCCAGCAGCCCCGTGGGTATCTCACCCCTCCACTTT
CDR3aa: CASSPVGISPLHF
j_gene: TRBJ1-6
abundance: .
d_gene: .
v_gene: TRBV5-6

CDR3nt: TGCAGTGCTAGGCACCCCCAACTCAGGGTCCGGGAAGCTTTCTTT
CDR3aa: CSARHPQLRVREAFF
j_gene: TRBJ1-1
abundance: .
d_gene: .
v_gene: TRBV20-1

CDR3nt: TGCAGTGCTGTCGGGACCTACCAAGAGACCCAGTACTTC
CDR3aa: CSAVGTYQETQYF
j_gene: TRBJ2-5
abundance: few
d_gene: .
v_gene: TRBV20-1

CDR3nt: TGTGCCAAGCCGGGACTTACAAACACCATATATTTT
CDR3aa: CAKPGLTNTIYF
j_gene: TRBJ1-3
abundance: .
d_gene: .
v_gene: TRBV21-1

CDR3nt: TGCAGTGCTAGCCTGAGTGGGAATGAGCAGTTCTTC
CDR3aa: CSASLSGNEQFF
j_gene: TRBJ2-1
abundance: .
d_gene: .
v_gene: TRBV20-1

CDR3nt: TGTGCCAGCACCAAACGGGACGGGGAGACCGGGGAGCTGTTTTTT
CDR3aa: CASTKRDGETGELFF
j_gene: TRBJ2-2
abundance: many
d_gene: .
v_gene: TRBV6-5

CDR3nt: TGCAGTGCTAGAGACGCCAGGGCTTATTCCAACACTGAAGCTTTCTTT
CDR3aa: CSARDARAYSNTEAFF
j_gene: TRBJ1-1
abundance: many
d_gene: .
v_gene: TRBV20-1

CDR3nt: TGTGCCAGCAGCTTCCGGGGAGGATCCGAGGGAGAGACCCAGTACTTC
CDR3aa: CASSFRGGSEGETQYF
j_gene: TRBJ2-5
abundance: .
d_gene: .
v_gene: TRBV7-9

CDR3nt: TGTGCCAGCTCCCGCACAGGGGCCAACCAGCCCCAGCATTTT
CDR3aa: CASSRTGANQPQHF
j_gene: TRBJ1-5
abundance: few
d_gene: TRBD1
v_gene: TRBV18

CDR3nt: TGTGCCAGCAGCTTAGTGTCGGCGGGCAATGAGCAGTTCTTC
CDR3aa: CASSLVSAGNEQFF
j_gene: TRBJ2-1
abundance: .
d_gene: .
v_gene: TRBV7-9

CDR3nt: TGTGCCAGCAGCCCAGACCGGACAGTCAATCAGCCCCAGCATTTT
CDR3aa: CASSPDRTVNQPQHF
j_gene: TRBJ1-5
abundance: .
d_gene: .
v_gene: TRBV7-2

CDR3nt: TGTGCCAGCTCACCGACAGGGCGTCGGGAAAAACTGTTTTTT
CDR3aa: CASSPTGRREKLFF
j_gene: TRBJ1-4
abundance: many
d_gene: TRBD1
v_gene: TRBV18

CDR3nt: TGTGCCACCACTGGCGTTTGGGGGAAGGGCAACTACGAGCAGTACTTC
CDR3aa: CATTGVWGKGNYEQYF
j_gene: TRBJ2-7
abundance: few
d_gene: .
v_gene: TRBV10-3

CDR3nt: TGTGCCAGCAGCTTATTCGGCACCGGGGAGCTGTTTTTT
CDR3aa: CASSLFGTGELFF
j_gene: TRBJ2-2
abundance: few
d_gene: .
v_gene: TRBV7-9

CDR3nt: TGTGCCAGTAGTATACTAGCGTCAGGTGAGCAGTTCTTC
CDR3aa: CASSILASGEQFF
j_gene: TRBJ2-1
abundance: .
d_gene: .
v_gene: TRBV19

CDR3nt: TGTGCCAGCAGTTACGCCCGACAGGGGGCTTCTGGAAACACCATATATTTT
CDR3aa: CASSYARQGASGNTIYF
j_gene: TRBJ1-3
abundance: .
d_gene: TRBD1
v_gene: TRBV6-6

CDR3nt: TGTGCCAGCAGTTACCAGGGGCGTGATACGCAGTATTTT
CDR3aa: CASSYQGRDTQYF
j_gene: TRBJ2-3
abundance: .
d_gene: .
v_gene: TRBV28

CDR3nt: TGTGCCGAACGAGAAGGGGAAAATTCACCCCTCCACTTT
CDR3aa: CAEREGENSPLHF
j_gene: TRBJ1-6
abundance: few
d_gene: .
v_gene: TRBV10-3

CDR3nt: TGCGCCAGCAGCCAAGACAGGAGAGATACGCAGTATTTT
CDR3aa: CASSQDRRDTQYF
j_gene: TRBJ2-3
abundance: .
d_gene: .
v_gene: TRBV4-3

CDR3nt: TGCAGCGTCGGACAGTTCTCCTACGAGCAGTACTTC
CDR3aa: CSVGQFSYEQYF
j_gene: TRBJ2-7
abundance: once
d_gene: .
v_gene: TRBV29-1

CDR3nt: TGTGCCAGCAGCCTGCTGGGGGTAGCCAAAAACATTCAGTACTTC
CDR3aa: CASSLLGVAKNIQYF
j_gene: TRBJ2-4
abundance: .
d_gene: .
v_gene: TRBV7-9

CDR3nt: TGTGCCAGCAGCCCTACCGTGAGCTCCTACAATGAGCAGTTCTTC
CDR3aa: CASSPTVSSYNEQFF
j_gene: TRBJ2-1
abundance: many
d_gene: .
v_gene: TRBV7-9

CDR3nt: TGTGCCACCAGTGATGATAGCCGAAGCTCCTACAATGAGCAGTTCTTC
CDR3aa: CATSDDSRSSYNEQFF
j_gene: TRBJ2-1
abundance: few
d_gene: .
v_gene: TRBV24-1

CDR3nt: TGTGCCAGCAGTGACCCAGGGAGGGGGAACACTGAAGCTTTCTTT
CDR3aa: CASSDPGRGNTEAFF
j_gene: TRBJ1-1
abundance: .
d_gene: .
v_gene: TRBV25-1

CDR3nt: TGTGCCAGCTCACCACCGGACAGGATCTATGGCTACACCTTC
CDR3aa: CASSPPDRIYGYTF
j_gene: TRBJ1-2
abundance: many
d_gene: TRBD1
v_gene: TRBV18

CDR3nt: TGTGCCAGCAGCTTAGGCAAGAACTATGGCTACACCTTC
CDR3aa: CASSLGKNYGYTF
j_gene: TRBJ1-2
abundance: many
d_gene: .
v_gene: TRBV7-2

CDR3nt: TGTGCCAGCAGCTCGAACGGGGACGGGGAGCTGTTTTTT
CDR3aa: CASSSNGDGELFF
j_gene: TRBJ2-2
abundance: few
d_gene: .
v_gene: TRBV7-6

CDR3nt: TGCGCCAGCAGAACCACATTCCAACGGGGTAGAGGCACTGAAGCTTTCTTT
CDR3aa: CASRTTFQRGRGTEAFF
j_gene: TRBJ1-1
abundance: many
d_gene: .
v_gene: TRBV5-1

CDR3nt: TGCAGCGTTGAAGAGCTAGAGACAGGGGCGGATGAGCAGTTCTTC
CDR3aa: CSVEELETGADEQFF
j_gene: TRBJ2-1
abundance: many
d_gene: TRBD1
v_gene: TRBV29-1

CDR3nt: TGTGCCAGCAGCTCCCGTACCGGGGAGCTGTTTTTT
CDR3aa: CASSSRTGELFF
j_gene: TRBJ2-2
abundance: .
d_gene: .
v_gene: TRBV11-3

CDR3nt: TGTGCCAGCAGCCGCGTTCGATTACGACAGGGGTCCTACAATGAGCAGTTCTTC
CDR3aa: CASSRVRLRQGSYNEQFF
j_gene: TRBJ2-1
abundance: few
d_gene: TRBD1
v_gene: TRBV11-3

CDR3nt: TGTGCCAGCAGCTTGGCCGGGACTAATCAGCCCCAGCATTTT
CDR3aa: CASSLAGTNQPQHF
j_gene: TRBJ1-5
abundance: many
d_gene: .
v_gene: TRBV5-4

CDR3nt: TGTGCCAGCAGCCCGACCCCGGCAGATACGCAGTATTTT
CDR3aa: CASSPTPADTQYF
j_gene: TRBJ2-3
abundance: many
d_gene: .
v_gene: TRBV11-2

CDR3nt: TGTGCCAGCAGTGCTCTCCGGGGTGGAGGAGATACGCAGTATTTT
CDR3aa: CASSALRGGGDTQYF
j_gene: TRBJ2-3
abundance: .
d_gene: .
v_gene: TRBV2

CDR3nt: TGTGCCAGCTCACGGCAGGGCGATCAGCCCCAGCATTTT
CDR3aa: CASSRQGDQPQHF
j_gene: TRBJ1-5
abundance: many
d_gene: .
v_gene: TRBV18

CDR3nt: TGTGCCAGCAGGGAACAGGGCTACAATGAGCAGTTCTTC
CDR3aa: CASREQGYNEQFF
j_gene: TRBJ2-1
abundance: .
d_gene: .
v_gene: TRBV2

CDR3nt: TGCAGCGTTCAAACCGGGACAGCGGTGCAGTATTTT
CDR3aa: CSVQTGTAVQYF
j_gene: TRBJ2-3
abundance: many
d_gene: TRBD1
v_gene: TRBV29-1